These 11 T cell receptor beta chains share one sample of origin, sequenced in a study of early T cells in non-severe SARS-CoV-2 infection. Each CDR3 protein is one row after TCRdb ran MiXCR on the 5' RACE reads. The profile covers under 90,000 distinct CDR3 sequences, with under 15% appearing a single time and nearly 6% taken by the ten largest. The sequenced material came from whole blood. These receptors were obtained from an adult who was a healthcare worker with PCR-confirmed SARS-CoV-2 infection or an uninfected control (not recorded which).

The sample holds a few counts of this clonotype. This rearrangement joins TRBV5-1 to TRBJ2-3; tentatively, D is TRBD1 or TRBD2 (5 bases each). Germline CDR1 reads SGHRS; CDR2 reads YFSETQ. V was pared by 4 bases and J by 0 bases, with 15 bases between. There are 16 residues in the CDR3. The CDR3 here is CASSDFSGTSTDTQYF. CDR3 DNA sequence: TGCGCCAGCAGCGATTTTTCCGGGACCAGCACAGATACGCAGTATTTT.

This clonotype has at least ten counts. V is TRBV28 and J is TRBJ2-3, with 7 bases that match TRBD1. The CDR3 length is 17 residues. With V trimmed by 3 bases and J by 1 base, 10 bases remained unmatched. Germline V gene data show CDR1 as MDHEN and CDR2 as SYDVKM. CDR3 bases: TGTGCCAGCAGTTTTAGGGCAGGGACAGTTGGCACAGATACGCAGTATTTT. Its translation is CASSFRAGTVGTDTQYF. Looking up the rest from reference TRBV28 and TRBJ2-3 gives the full variable domain: DVKVTQSSRYLVKRTGEKVFLECVQDMDHENMFWYRQDPGLGLRLIYFSYDVKMKEKGDIPEGYSVSREKKERFSLILESASTNQTSMYLCASSFRAGTVGTDTQYFGPGTRLTVL.

CDR3 residues: CASTPLTGRPNYGYTF. As DNA, the CDR3 is TGTGCCAGCACCCCCCTTACCGGGAGACCTAACTATGGCTACACCTTC. This sequence joins TRBV6-5 and TRBJ1-2; no reliable D call. This CDR3 comprises 16 residues. The germline V and J ends were trimmed by 7 bases and 0 bases, with 18 bases remaining between them. From germline, CDR1 is MNHEY and CDR2 SVGAGI.

The chain has TRBV18 and TRBJ2-7, with TRBD1 matching over 8 bases. The length of the CDR3 is 15 residues. Germline values: CDR1 KGHSH, CDR2 LQKENI. V shed 3 bases, J shed 5 bases, and the junction held 9 bases outside the gene matches. CDR3 protein: CASSPITGGDHEQYF. The CDR3 coding sequence is TGTGCCAGCTCACCCATAACAGGGGGTGACCACGAGCAGTACTTC.

In this sample, this clonotype turned up many times. V is TRBV5-1 and J is TRBJ2-3; a possible D gene is TRBD2 (5 bases). The germline CDR1 and CDR2 sequences are SGHRS and YFSETQ. This CDR3 has 16 residues. The V end lost 7 bases, the J end lost 5 bases, and 23 bases lay between the germline ends. The CDR3 loop is CASQASVGVVVDTQYF. For the CDR3, the DNA is TGCGCCAGCCAAGCCAGTGTGGGAGTAGTCGTAGATACGCAGTATTTT.

This clonotype has a handful of counts. The V and J genes are TRBV5-1 and TRBJ2-7; tentative D call: TRBD1 (5 bases). The ends were cut back, 0 bases at V and 5 bases at J, with 9 bases in the middle. The CDR3 sequence is 13 residues long. The germline V gene has CDR1 SGHRS and CDR2 YFSETQ. The CDR3 loop reads CASSLVARDEQYF. In DNA form, the CDR3 reads TGCGCCAGCAGCTTGGTTGCCAGGGACGAGCAGTACTTC. The entire variable domain, with the rest obtained from reference TRBV5-1 and TRBJ2-7, is as follows: KAGVTQTPRYLIKTRGQQVTLSCSPISGHRSVSWYQQTPGQGLQFLFEYFSETQRNKGNFPGRFSGRQFSNSRSEMNVSTLELGDSALYLCASSLVARDEQYFGPGTRLTVT.

A remark on this clonotype: This may arise from a read error, as a much more abundant clone is one base away. The chain has TRBV12-3 or TRBV12-4 and TRBJ2-3; D remains unclear. CDR3 length: 12 residues. The CDR3 is CAGSWGADTQYF. The CDR3 DNA follows: TGTGCCGGCAGTTGGGGTGCAGATACGCAGTATTTT.

The V gene is TRBV27, the J gene TRBJ2-1, with TRBD1 matching over 7 bases. Germline values: CDR1 MNHEY, CDR2 SMNVEV (reference sequence). The V gene end was trimmed by 8 bases and the J gene end by 7 bases; junction bases not matched to a gene: 14. This CDR3 has 15 residues. The chain's CDR3 is CASRTRGSYVNEQFF. The CDR3 DNA is TGTGCCAGCCGGACCAGGGGGAGTTACGTTAATGAGCAGTTCTTC.

The genes are TRBV11-2 and TRBJ1-4, with D uncertain. Germline assignment: CDR1 SGHAT and CDR2 FQNNGV. V shed 1 base and J shed 12 bases, with 6 bases lying between them. The CDR3 spans 11 residues. The CDR3 is CASSLGEELFF. Written as DNA, the CDR3 is TGTGCCAGCAGCTTAGGGGAGGAACTGTTTTTT.

The chain recombines TRBV7-3 with TRBJ2-3; TRBD2 aligns across 11 bases. In germline, CDR1 is SGHTA, CDR2 FQGTGA. V was pared by 5 bases and J by 4 bases, with 5 bases of the junction left unmatched. This CDR3 is 15 amino acids long. As DNA, the CDR3 is TGTGCCAGCAGCCTCACTAGCGGGGGTGCAGATACGCAGTATTTT. This codes for CASSLTSGGADTQYF.

The chain carries TRBV29-1 and TRBJ2-3, with unresolved D. V gave up 2 bases and J gave up 4 bases, with 10 bases separating them. CDR1 is SQVTM, CDR2 ANQGSEA, per germline. This CDR3 spans 13 amino acids. The CDR3 DNA is TGCAGCGTTGAATGGGTTGGAGCAGATACGCAGTATTTT. It yields the protein CSVEWVGADTQYF.